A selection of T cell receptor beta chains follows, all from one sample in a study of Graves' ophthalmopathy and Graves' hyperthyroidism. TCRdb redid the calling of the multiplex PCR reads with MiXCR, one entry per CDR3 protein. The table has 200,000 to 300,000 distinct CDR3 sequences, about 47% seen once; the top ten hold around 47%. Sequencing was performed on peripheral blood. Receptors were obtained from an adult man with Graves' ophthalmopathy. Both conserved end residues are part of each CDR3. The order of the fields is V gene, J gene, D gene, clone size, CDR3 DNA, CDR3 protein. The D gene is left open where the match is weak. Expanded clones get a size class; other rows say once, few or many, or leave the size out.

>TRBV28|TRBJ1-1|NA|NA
TGTGCCAGCAACCGGGCGGTTACTGAAGCTTTCTTT
CASNRAVTEAFF
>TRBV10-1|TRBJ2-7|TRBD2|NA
TGCGCCAGCAGTGAGTCCCTAGCGGGAAGCGAGCAGTACTTC
CASSESLAGSEQYF
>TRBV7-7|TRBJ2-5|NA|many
TGTGCTAGCAGCTACTCCACCCACTACGGAGAGACCCAGTACTTC
CASSYSTHYGETQYF
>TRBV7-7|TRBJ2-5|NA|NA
TGTGCTAGCAGCTTAGAGTCGGGAGAGACCCAGTACTTC
CASSLESGETQYF
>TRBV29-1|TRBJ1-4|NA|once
TGCAGCGTCTACTGGTCGGACGGCGCAACTAATGAAGAACTGTTTTTT
CSVYWSDGATNEELFF
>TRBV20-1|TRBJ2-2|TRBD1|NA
TGCAGTGCTAGGGAAACAGGGGTTCACACCGGGGAGCTGTTTTTT
CSARETGVHTGELFF
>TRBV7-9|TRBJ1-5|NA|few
TGTGCCAGCAGCTCCGGGCCGTATCAGCCCCAGCATTTT
CASSSGPYQPQHF
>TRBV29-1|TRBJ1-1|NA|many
TGCAGCGTTGAGAAAAACACTGAAGCTTTCTTT
CSVEKNTEAFF
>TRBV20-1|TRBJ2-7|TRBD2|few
TGCAGTGCTAGGGTCAGCCTAGCGGGGTCCTTGGAGCAGTACTTC
CSARVSLAGSLEQYF
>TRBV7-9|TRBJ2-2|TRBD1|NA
TGTGCCAGCAGGTCACAGGGGGCCGCGAACACCGGGGAGCTGTTTTTT
CASRSQGAANTGELFF
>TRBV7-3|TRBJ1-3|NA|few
TGTGCCAGCAGCTTAAGTAGCGGCAAGGCTGGAAACACCATATATTTT
CASSLSSGKAGNTIYF
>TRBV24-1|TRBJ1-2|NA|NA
TGTGCCACCAGCTCCTCAGGGTATGGCTACACCTTC
CATSSSGYGYTF
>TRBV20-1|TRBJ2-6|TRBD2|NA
TGCAGTGCCCACAGGACTAGCGGGACATACTCTGGGGCCAACGTCCTGACTTTC
CSAHRTSGTYSGANVLTF
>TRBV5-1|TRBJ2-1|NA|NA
TGCGCCAGCAGCTCGGCTGAGGAACATGAGCAGTTCTTC
CASSSAEEHEQFF
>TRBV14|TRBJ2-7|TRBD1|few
TGTGCCAGCAGCCCCACCGGGACAGCAGCCTACGAGCAGTACTTC
CASSPTGTAAYEQYF
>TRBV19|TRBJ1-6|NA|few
TGTGCCAGTAGTCCTCTTGGGCGTGTCCATTCACCCCTCCACTTT
CASSPLGRVHSPLHF
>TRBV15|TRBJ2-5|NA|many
TGTGCCACCAGCAGAGATGCCGAGACCCAGTACTTC
CATSRDAETQYF
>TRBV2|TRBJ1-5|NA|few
TGTGCCAGCAGTCTGGGACGGACTAATTGGGGCAATCAGCCCCAGCATTTT
CASSLGRTNWGNQPQHF
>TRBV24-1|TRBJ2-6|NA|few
TGTGCCACCAGTGATTTCGGGACATCAGGGGCCAACGTCCTGACTTTC
CATSDFGTSGANVLTF
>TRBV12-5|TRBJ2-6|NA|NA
TGTGCTATCTCTGCTTCTGGGGCCAACGTCCTGACTTTC
CAISASGANVLTF
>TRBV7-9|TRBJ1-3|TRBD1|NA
TGTGCCAGCAGCTGGGGACAGGGAGATGGCTACACCATATATTTT
CASSWGQGDGYTIYF
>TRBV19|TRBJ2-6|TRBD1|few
TGTGCCAGTATCTCCCACAGGGGGACTGGGGCCAACGTCCTGACTTTC
CASISHRGTGANVLTF
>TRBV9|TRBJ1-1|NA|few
TGTGCCAGCAGCGTAGATGGGAACACTGAAGCTTTCTTT
CASSVDGNTEAFF
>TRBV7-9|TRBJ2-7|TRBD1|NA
TGTGCCAGCAGCTCCCGGGACAGGGTCTACGAGCAGTACTTC
CASSSRDRVYEQYF